The sequence of this TCR beta chain was determined in a study of blood T cell repertoires in COVID-19. Study details: COVID-19 samples from acute and convalescent phases originated in the United States, Italy and Spain. PBMCs, B-cell-depleted T cells, or T cells provided the cDNA or gDNA that made up the material.

The CDR3 is made up of 17 amino acids. Looked up from germline, CDR1 is SNHLY and CDR2 is FYNNEI. The V and J ends lost 8 bases and 4 bases, in that order; junction bases with no gene match: 13. Authors' processing steps: Amplifying reference gene primers gave estimates of nucleated cell counts. Some clones are missing from TCRdb's copy, which holds only in-frame ones; the method was immunoSEQ multiplex PCR. V and J calls and clone size come straight from that table; D and trimming were deduced from the DNA. The sample shows 180,000 or so clones, around 88% of them seen only once. This receptor was taken from a woman in her twenties or thirties with acute or convalescent COVID-19. This chain connects TRBV2 to TRBJ2-6, with TRBD1 matching 8 bases. The sequenced sample consisted of peripheral blood. Here the CDR3 DNA reads TGTGCCAGCTGTTATCAGGGGGCCCCGGGAGGGGCCAACGTCCTGACTTTC. Its protein product is CASCYQGAPGGANVLTF.